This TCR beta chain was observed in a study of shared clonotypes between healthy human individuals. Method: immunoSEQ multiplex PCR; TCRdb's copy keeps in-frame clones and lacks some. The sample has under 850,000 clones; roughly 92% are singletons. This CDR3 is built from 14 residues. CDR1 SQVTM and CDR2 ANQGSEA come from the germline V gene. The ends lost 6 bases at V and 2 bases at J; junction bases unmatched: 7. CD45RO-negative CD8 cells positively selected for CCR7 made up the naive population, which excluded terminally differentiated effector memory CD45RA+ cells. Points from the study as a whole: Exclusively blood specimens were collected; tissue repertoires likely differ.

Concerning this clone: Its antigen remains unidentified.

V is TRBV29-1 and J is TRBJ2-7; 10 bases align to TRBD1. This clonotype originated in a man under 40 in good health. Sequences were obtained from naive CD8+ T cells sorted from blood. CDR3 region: CSVGPGTGAYEQYF. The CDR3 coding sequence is TGCAGCGTGGGGCCCGGGACAGGGGCCTACGAGCAGTACTTC.